This is a list of T cell receptor beta chains from one sample in a study of blood T cell repertoires in COVID-19. The protocol was immunoSEQ multiplex PCR, while the TCRdb copy is restricted to in-frame clones and leaves out a portion. The data hold 75,000 to 90,000 clones, with 75% to 85% observed a single time. The sample comprised peripheral blood. The receptors originated from a woman aged 40 to 49 with active or convalescent COVID-19. Each CDR3 is given with its conserved first and last residue. A D gene is named only where the DNA matches it firmly. Size is stated for part of the rows, as once, few or many counts, or as a class when the clone is expanded.

v_gene	d_gene	abundance	j_gene	CDR3nt	CDR3aa
TRBV5-4	.	.	TRBJ2-3	TGTGCCAGCAGCACTACAGATACGCAGTATTTT	CASSTTDTQYF
TRBV7-2	TRBD1	.	TRBJ1-4	TGTGCCAGCAGCTCCCCACAGGGGTCAGGTGAAAAACTGTTTTTT	CASSSPQGSGEKLFF
TRBV3-1/TRBV3-2	.	once	TRBJ1-3	TGTGCCAGCAGCCCAAAGGACAGACTATACTCTGGAAACACCATATATTTT	CASSPKDRLYSGNTIYF
TRBV5-1	TRBD2	.	TRBJ2-3	TGCGCCAGCAGGCCCGGGACTATCACAGATACGCAGTATTTT	CASRPGTITDTQYF
TRBV28	TRBD1	.	TRBJ2-7	TGTGCCAGCAGCCGACCCCAGGGGGAGCGTGGCGAGCAGTACTTC	CASSRPQGERGEQYF
TRBV27	TRBD1	.	TRBJ2-1	TGTGCCAGCAGTGCCGGGACAGGGGGCCATGAGCAGTTCTTC	CASSAGTGGHEQFF
TRBV15	.	.	TRBJ1-3	TGTGCCACCAGCAGAGACGTAACCAGTTCTGGAAACACCATATATTTT	CATSRDVTSSGNTIYF
TRBV19	TRBD1	.	TRBJ2-7	TGTGCCAGTAGTTGGCAAGGACAGGGCTACGAGCAGTACTTC	CASSWQGQGYEQYF
TRBV5-6	TRBD1	.	TRBJ2-2	TGTGCCAGCAGCTTGGGAGGGGGCGTCACCGGGGAGCTGTTTTTT	CASSLGGGVTGELFF
TRBV27	.	few	TRBJ1-5	TGTGCCAGCAGTGCCAGGGTGTCTCAGCCCCAGCATTTT	CASSARVSQPQHF
TRBV5-5	TRBD1	.	TRBJ2-2	TGTGCCAGCAGACGACAGGGTTCGAACACCGGGGAGCTGTTTTTT	CASRRQGSNTGELFF
TRBV5-1	TRBD1	.	TRBJ1-4	TGCGCCAGCAGCTCAGGGACAGGGTCGGAAAAACTGTTTTTT	CASSSGTGSEKLFF
TRBV5-5	.	.	TRBJ2-5	TGTGCCAGCAGCTCGAGTGGGGGCGCCGAGACCCAGTACTTC	CASSSSGGAETQYF
TRBV10-3	.	.	TRBJ1-2	TGTGCCATCAGTATTCTCGATGGCTACACCTTC	CAISILDGYTF
TRBV2	TRBD2	.	TRBJ2-2	TGTGCCAGCAGAGGACTAGCGGGAGACTTCCGCGGGCCGACCGGGGAGCTGTTTTTT	CASRGLAGDFRGPTGELFF
TRBV11-2	.	.	TRBJ2-3	TGTGCCAGCAGCCTTGAGTATCACCTCTTGGATACGCAGTATTTT	CASSLEYHLLDTQYF
TRBV7-2	.	few	TRBJ2-7	TGTGCCAGCAGCTCCTGGGAGCTGCCCTACGAGCAGTACTTC	CASSSWELPYEQYF
TRBV28	.	once	TRBJ1-5	TGTGCCAGCAGTTTTGAGTCGAGGCCCCCCAGGCATTTT	CASSFESRPPRHF
TRBV24-1	.	.	TRBJ2-7	TGTGCCACCAGTGATGGTCAGGGTACCACCTACGAGCAGTACTTC	CATSDGQGTTYEQYF
TRBV27	TRBD2	few	TRBJ2-7	TGTGCCAGCAGTAGGTCTAGCGGGAGGGCCGGGGAGCAGTACTTC	CASSRSSGRAGEQYF
TRBV19	TRBD1	.	TRBJ1-2	TGTGCCAGTAGTATATGGCCGGTACAGGGGAACTATGGCTACACCTTC	CASSIWPVQGNYGYTF
TRBV27	.	.	TRBJ2-1	TGTGCCAGCAGTTTAAGAAAGGACATTAGCTCCTACAATGAGCAGTTCTTC	CASSLRKDISSYNEQFF
TRBV13	.	few	TRBJ1-1	TGTGCCAGCAGCCAGGACCGGGGGAACACTGAAGCTTTCTTT	CASSQDRGNTEAFF
TRBV5-1	TRBD1	.	TRBJ2-7	TGCGCCAGCAGCTTGCAGGGACAGCAATCCTACGAGCAGTACTTC	CASSLQGQQSYEQYF
TRBV5-4	TRBD1	.	TRBJ2-3	TGTGCCAGCGGGGACAGGGCGGCCACAGATACGCAGTATTTT	CASGDRAATDTQYF
TRBV11-3	TRBD2	once	TRBJ2-7	TGTGCCAGCAGCTTAGATGCGACGGGGGGATTAGGTCCCTACGAGCAGTACTTC	CASSLDATGGLGPYEQYF
TRBV18	.	.	TRBJ1-4	TGTGCCAGCTCACCAAGATATAGCGAACTGTTTTTT	CASSPRYSELFF
TRBV5-1	TRBD1	.	TRBJ2-6	TGCGCCAGCAGCTTGGAAGGGGGCGGGGCCAACGTCCTGACTTTC	CASSLEGGGANVLTF
TRBV23-1	TRBD1	.	TRBJ1-4	TGCGCCAGCAGTCCCTTTGGAGGGGGACAGGAAAAACTGTTTTTT	CASSPFGGGQEKLFF
TRBV7-2	.	once	TRBJ1-2	TGTGCCAGCAGCTTCGGCGGGGGGGGATACTATGGCTACACCTTC	CASSFGGGGYYGYTF
TRBV5-1	TRBD1	.	TRBJ1-2	TGCGCCAGCAGCCTCGGGACAGGGTTGTTTGGCTACACCTTC	CASSLGTGLFGYTF
TRBV2	.	.	TRBJ2-7	TGTGCCAGCAGTAAAGGGAACGGGGGTCTCGGCTCCTACGAGCAGTACTTC	CASSKGNGGLGSYEQYF
TRBV4-3	.	.	TRBJ2-5	TGCGCCAGCAGCCAAGATTTCGGAGAGACCCAGTACTTC	CASSQDFGETQYF
TRBV6-5	.	.	TRBJ1-6	TGTGCCAGCAGTCCTTCGGCGGTGGCGGTCGCCCTCCACTTT	CASSPSAVAVALHF
TRBV11-2	TRBD1	.	TRBJ1-5	TGTGCCAGCAGCCCCGGGACAGGGTCCTATCAGCCCCAGCATTTT	CASSPGTGSYQPQHF
TRBV7-6	TRBD1	once	TRBJ1-2	TGTGCCAGCAGCCAAACACCGGGACAGGGAACGAGCGGCTACACCTTC	CASSQTPGQGTSGYTF
TRBV9	TRBD1	.	TRBJ2-7	TGTGCCAGCAGCCGGGGACAGGGGACCTACGAGCAGTACTTC	CASSRGQGTYEQYF
TRBV7-2	TRBD2	.	TRBJ2-5	TGTGCCAGCAGCCCACCCACTAGCGGGGGACTCGAGTACTTC	CASSPPTSGGLEYF
TRBV6-5	.	.	TRBJ1-1	TGTGCCAGCAGTTACCCCCTGTGGAGGGCGAACACTGAAGCTTTCTTT	CASSYPLWRANTEAFF
TRBV6-2/TRBV6-3	TRBD1	.	TRBJ2-4	TGTGCCAGCAGTTACCCCCCCGGGACAGGGTTGGCCAAAAACATTCAGTACTTC	CASSYPPGTGLAKNIQYF
TRBV9	.	.	TRBJ2-1	TGTGCCAGCAGCGTTGGTGGTTGGCGGGGCGACAATGAGCAGTTCTTC	CASSVGGWRGDNEQFF
TRBV6-5	TRBD1	.	TRBJ1-2	TGTGCCAGCATGCTAGGGGGCGGCTATGGCTACACCTTC	CASMLGGGYGYTF
TRBV2	.	few	TRBJ2-2	TGTGCCAGCAGGGGGCGTCCGAACACCGGGGAGCTGTTTTTT	CASRGRPNTGELFF
TRBV25-1	TRBD1	few	TRBJ1-1	TGTGCCAGCAGTGCGAAGGGGGCCAGGGGGAAAACTGAAGCTTTCTTT	CASSAKGARGKTEAFF
TRBV10-1	TRBD1	.	TRBJ1-6	TGCGCCAGCATTTGCCGGGACAGAAATTCACCCCTCCACTTT	CASICRDRNSPLHF
TRBV13	.	.	TRBJ1-2	TGTGCCAGCAGCCCTGGGAGGAACACCAACTATGGCTACACCTTC	CASSPGRNTNYGYTF
TRBV10-1	TRBD1	once	TRBJ1-5	TGCGCCAGCAATAGGGACAGTCTCAATCAGCCCCAGCATTTT	CASNRDSLNQPQHF
TRBV3-1/TRBV3-2	TRBD1	.	TRBJ1-1	TGTGCCAGCACGCAGGGGGCGTACACTGAAGCTTTCTTT	CASTQGAYTEAFF
TRBV2	.	.	TRBJ1-4	TGTGCCAGCCTCGCAGGGGTGGCTAATGAAAAACTGTTTTTT	CASLAGVANEKLFF
TRBV19	.	.	TRBJ1-1	TGTGCCAGTACCGATACCGGGGCTTTCTTT	CASTDTGAFF
TRBV6-2/TRBV6-3	.	.	TRBJ2-3	TGTGCCAGCAGTTACGGTGGAGGCCCTGGGGCAGATACGCAGTATTTT	CASSYGGGPGADTQYF
TRBV21-1	.	.	TRBJ1-6	TGTGCCAGCAGCAAAGGCCCGTCGGTTTCCTATAATTCACCCCTCCACTTT	CASSKGPSVSYNSPLHF
TRBV18	TRBD1	.	TRBJ1-1	TGTGCCAGCTCAGACAGGGATATGAACACTGAAGCTTTCTTT	CASSDRDMNTEAFF